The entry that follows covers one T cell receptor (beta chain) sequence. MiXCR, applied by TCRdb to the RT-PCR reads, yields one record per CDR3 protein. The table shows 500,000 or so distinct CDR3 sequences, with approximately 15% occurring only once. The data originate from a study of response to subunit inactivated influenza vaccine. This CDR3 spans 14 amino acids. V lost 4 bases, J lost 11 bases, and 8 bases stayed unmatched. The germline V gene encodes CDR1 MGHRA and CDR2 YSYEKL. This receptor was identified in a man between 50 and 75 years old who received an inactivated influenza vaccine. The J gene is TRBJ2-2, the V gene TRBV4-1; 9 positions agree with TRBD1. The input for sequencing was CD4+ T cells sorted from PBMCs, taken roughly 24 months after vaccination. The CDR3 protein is CASSLEDRGAELFF. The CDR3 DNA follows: TGCGCCAGCAGCCTGGAGGACAGGGGAGCAGAGCTGTTTTTT.